These T cell receptor beta chains were read from a single sample in a study of technical replicates of blood from a few donors. TCRdb's copy holds only in-frame clones and misses some; the assay was immunoSEQ multiplex PCR. The table lists 75,000 to 90,000 clones, around 93% of them singletons. The sample was T cells isolated from PBMCs. These receptors originate from a human donor in good health. The CDR3 runs from the conserved cysteine through the conserved F or W. The D gene is left open where the match is weak. For some rows the clone size is stated as once, few or many, or as a class when expanded; others skip it.

j_call	clone_size	v_call	d_call	cdr3_aa	cdr3_nt
TRBJ2-7	once	TRBV2	NA	CASSEERSSYEQYF	TGTGCCAGCAGTGAGGAGAGGAGCTCCTACGAGCAGTACTTC
TRBJ2-7	NA	TRBV13	TRBD1	CASSVGTGDEQYF	TGTGCCAGCAGCGTCGGGACAGGGGACGAGCAGTACTTC
TRBJ1-2	once	TRBV7-9	NA	CASSLVSMRGGDNDGYTF	TGTGCCAGCAGCTTAGTATCCATGAGGGGAGGGGATAACGATGGCTACACCTTC
TRBJ2-1	NA	TRBV6-5	TRBD2	CASSRLAGGTGEQFF	TGTGCCAGCAGTAGACTAGCGGGAGGGACGGGGGAGCAGTTCTTC
TRBJ1-1	NA	TRBV11-2	NA	CASSLSRGAASEAFF	TGTGCCAGCAGCTTATCACGGGGGGCCGCCTCTGAAGCTTTCTTT
TRBJ2-1	NA	TRBV19	NA	CASTATGVSYNEQFF	TGTGCCAGTACCGCAACGGGGGTCTCCTACAATGAGCAGTTCTTC
TRBJ2-3	NA	TRBV9	NA	CASSVAVTSTDTQYF	TGTGCCAGCAGCGTAGCGGTTACCAGCACAGATACGCAGTATTTT
TRBJ2-5	NA	TRBV19	NA	CASSSGLGTQYF	TGTGCCAGTAGTTCGGGGTTGGGGACCCAGTACTTC
TRBJ1-4	NA	TRBV7-2	NA	CASRRQATNEKLFF	TGTGCCAGCAGACGACAGGCAACTAATGAAAAACTGTTTTTT
TRBJ2-3	NA	TRBV11-2	NA	CASSLDVWGGADTQYF	TGTGCCAGCAGCTTAGATGTTTGGGGAGGAGCAGATACGCAGTATTTT
TRBJ1-1	NA	TRBV5-1	NA	CASSLGGRSTEAFF	TGCGCCAGCAGCCTGGGCGGGCGCTCCACTGAAGCTTTCTTT
TRBJ1-1	NA	TRBV12-5	NA	CASGQGYNTEAFF	TGTGCTAGTGGCCAGGGGTATAACACTGAAGCTTTCTTT
TRBJ1-1	NA	TRBV6-1	NA	CASSSNYGGSTEAFF	TGTGCCAGCAGCTCCAATTACGGGGGGAGCACTGAAGCTTTCTTT
TRBJ2-3	NA	TRBV5-1	TRBD2	CASSLAGGFADTQYF	TGCGCCAGCAGCTTGGCCGGGGGGTTCGCAGATACGCAGTATTTT
TRBJ2-2	NA	TRBV4-1	TRBD2	CASSLGLAGGGNTGELFF	TGCGCCAGCAGCCTTGGACTAGCGGGAGGAGGGAACACCGGGGAGCTGTTTTTT
TRBJ2-3	once	TRBV7-2	NA	CASSEETATDTQYF	TGTGCCAGCAGCGAGGAGACTGCCACGGATACGCAGTATTTT
TRBJ2-5	NA	TRBV30	TRBD1	CAWSVGGRGRGEAQYF	TGTGCCTGGAGTGTAGGGGGCAGGGGGCGCGGAGAGGCCCAGTACTTC
TRBJ2-3	NA	TRBV10-3	TRBD2	CAISVNQREVVDTQYF	TGTGCCATCAGTGTTAATCAGCGGGAGGTTGTAGATACGCAGTATTTT
TRBJ2-7	NA	TRBV19	NA	CASSPRAFSYEQYF	TGTGCCAGTAGCCCCCGCGCCTTCTCCTACGAGCAGTACTTC
TRBJ2-5	NA	TRBV28	NA	CASSFPDRLRETQYF	TGTGCCAGCAGTTTCCCAGACAGGCTCCGGGAGACCCAGTACTTC
TRBJ2-3	NA	TRBV29-1	TRBD1	CSVVNTGGDTQYF	TGCAGCGTTGTAAATACAGGGGGAGATACGCAGTATTTT
TRBJ1-6	few	TRBV11-1	NA	CASSSGPNSPLHF	TGTGCCAGCAGCTCAGGGCCCAATTCACCCCTCCACTTT
TRBJ2-1	few	TRBV27	TRBD2	CASSLPGRASNEQFF	TGTGCCAGCAGTTTACCCGGGAGGGCCAGTAATGAGCAGTTCTTC
TRBJ2-7	NA	TRBV30	NA	CAWQDRTYEQYF	TGTGCCTGGCAGGACAGAACCTACGAGCAGTACTTC
TRBJ1-2	NA	TRBV2	NA	CASSLQRNYGYTF	TGTGCCAGCAGCCTACAGAGAAACTATGGCTACACCTTC
TRBJ1-1	NA	TRBV11-1	NA	CASSSLLNTEAFF	TGTGCCAGCAGCTCGTTACTTAACACTGAAGCTTTCTTT
TRBJ2-2	NA	TRBV6-5	NA	CASSYWTNTGELFF	TGTGCCAGCAGTTACTGGACAAACACCGGGGAGCTGTTTTTT
TRBJ1-1	NA	TRBV4-1	TRBD1	CASSQVQGANTEAFF	TGCGCCAGCAGCCAAGTACAGGGGGCGAACACTGAAGCTTTCTTT
TRBJ2-5	NA	TRBV7-9	TRBD1	CASSRRPGQGLLETQYF	TGTGCCAGCAGCAGGCGACCGGGACAGGGACTCCTGGAGACCCAGTACTTC
TRBJ2-6	NA	TRBV7-6	NA	CASSQMSGANVLTF	TGTGCCAGCAGCCAGATGTCTGGGGCCAACGTCCTGACTTTC
TRBJ1-2	NA	TRBV27	NA	CASSLSPAGLAGHYGYTF	TGTGCCAGCAGTTTATCACCGGCAGGACTGGCGGGTCACTATGGCTACACCTTC
TRBJ2-7	NA	TRBV7-9	NA	CASSARLFGESRYEQYF	TGTGCCAGCAGCGCCCGGCTGTTTGGAGAGTCACGCTACGAGCAGTACTTC
TRBJ2-5	NA	TRBV5-4	NA	CASSWAYQETQYF	TGTGCCAGCAGCTGGGCGTACCAAGAGACCCAGTACTTC
TRBJ2-7	NA	TRBV9	TRBD1	CASSGTGDEQYF	TGTGCCAGCAGCGGGACAGGGGACGAGCAGTACTTC
TRBJ2-2	NA	TRBV11-3	TRBD1	CASRSPDREGAGELFF	TGTGCCAGCAGGAGTCCGGACAGGGAAGGTGCCGGGGAGCTGTTTTTT
TRBJ2-1	NA	TRBV10-2	NA	CASVTPARDNEQFF	TGCGCCAGCGTCACCCCGGCCCGGGATAATGAGCAGTTCTTC
TRBJ1-1	NA	TRBV27	NA	CASSLFRVPEAPEAFF	TGTGCCAGCAGTTTATTCCGGGTACCAGAGGCTCCTGAAGCTTTCTTT
TRBJ1-1	NA	TRBV10-1	TRBD1	CAIRTGIEGAFF	TGCGCCATCCGGACAGGGATAGAAGGAGCTTTCTTT
TRBJ1-6	NA	TRBV11-2	NA	CASSLIRVSPLHF	TGTGCCAGCAGCTTAATCAGGGTTTCACCCCTCCACTTT